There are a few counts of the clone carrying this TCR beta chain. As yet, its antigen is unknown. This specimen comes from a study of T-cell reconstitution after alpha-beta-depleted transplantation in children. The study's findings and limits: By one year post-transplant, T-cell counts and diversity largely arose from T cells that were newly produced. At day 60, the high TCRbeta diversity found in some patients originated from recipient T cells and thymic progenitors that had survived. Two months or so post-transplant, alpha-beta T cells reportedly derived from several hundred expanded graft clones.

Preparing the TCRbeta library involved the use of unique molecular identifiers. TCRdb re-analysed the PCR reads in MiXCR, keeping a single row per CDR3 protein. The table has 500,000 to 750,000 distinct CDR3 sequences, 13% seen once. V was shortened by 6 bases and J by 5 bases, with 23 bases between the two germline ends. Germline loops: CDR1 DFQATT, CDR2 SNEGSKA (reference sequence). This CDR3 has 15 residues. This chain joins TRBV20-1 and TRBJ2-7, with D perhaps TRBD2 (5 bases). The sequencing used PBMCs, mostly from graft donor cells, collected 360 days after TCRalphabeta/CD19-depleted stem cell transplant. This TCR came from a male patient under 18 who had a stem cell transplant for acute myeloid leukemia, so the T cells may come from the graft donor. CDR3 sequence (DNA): TGCAGTGCCCCCCCTCTTAGCACTATGAGGGACGAGCAGTACTTC. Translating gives CSAPPLSTMRDEQYF.